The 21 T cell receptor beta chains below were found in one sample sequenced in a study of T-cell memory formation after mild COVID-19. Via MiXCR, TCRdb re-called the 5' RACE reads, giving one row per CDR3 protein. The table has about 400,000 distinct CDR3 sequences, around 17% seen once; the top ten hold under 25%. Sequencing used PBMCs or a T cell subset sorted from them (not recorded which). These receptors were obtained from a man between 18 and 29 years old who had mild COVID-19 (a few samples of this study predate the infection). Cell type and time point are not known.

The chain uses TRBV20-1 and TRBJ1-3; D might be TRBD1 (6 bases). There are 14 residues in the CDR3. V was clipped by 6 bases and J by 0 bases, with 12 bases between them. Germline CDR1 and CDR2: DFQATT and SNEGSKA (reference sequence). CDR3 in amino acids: CSATDRHSGNTIYF. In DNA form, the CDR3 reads TGCAGTGCCACGGACAGACACTCTGGAAACACCATATATTTT.

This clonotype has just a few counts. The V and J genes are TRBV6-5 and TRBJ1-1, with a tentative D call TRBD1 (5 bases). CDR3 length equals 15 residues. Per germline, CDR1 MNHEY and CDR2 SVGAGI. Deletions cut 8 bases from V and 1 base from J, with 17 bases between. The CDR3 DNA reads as TGTGCCAGCGTATCCTTCACCGGGGGGAACACTGAAGCTTTCTTT. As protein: CASVSFTGGNTEAFF.

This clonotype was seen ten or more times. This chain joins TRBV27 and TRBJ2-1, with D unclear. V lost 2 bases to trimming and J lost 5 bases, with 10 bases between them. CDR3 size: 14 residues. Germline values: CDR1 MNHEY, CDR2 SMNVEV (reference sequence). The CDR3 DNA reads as TGTGCCAGCAGTTTAGGGATGGCTCACAATGAGCAGTTCTTC. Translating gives CASSLGMAHNEQFF.

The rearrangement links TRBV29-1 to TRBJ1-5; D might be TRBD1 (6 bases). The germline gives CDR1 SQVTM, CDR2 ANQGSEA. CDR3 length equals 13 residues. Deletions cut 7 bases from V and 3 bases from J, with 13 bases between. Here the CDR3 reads CSAGDGYNQPQHF. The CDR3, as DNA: TGCAGCGCAGGGGACGGTTACAATCAGCCCCAGCATTTT.

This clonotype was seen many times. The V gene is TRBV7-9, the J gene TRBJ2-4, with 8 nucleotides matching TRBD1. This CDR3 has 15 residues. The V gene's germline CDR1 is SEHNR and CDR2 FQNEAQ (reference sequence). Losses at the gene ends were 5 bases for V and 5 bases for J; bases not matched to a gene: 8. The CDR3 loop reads CASSPPGTGENIQYF. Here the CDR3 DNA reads TGTGCCAGCAGCCCGCCCGGGACAGGAGAAAACATTCAGTACTTC.

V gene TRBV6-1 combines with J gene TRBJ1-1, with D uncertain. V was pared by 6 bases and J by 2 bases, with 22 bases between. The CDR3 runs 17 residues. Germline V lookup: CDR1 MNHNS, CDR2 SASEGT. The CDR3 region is CASSPSGMVRANTEAFF. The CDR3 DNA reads TGTGCCAGCAGCCCCTCTGGGATGGTCCGGGCCAACACTGAAGCTTTCTTT.

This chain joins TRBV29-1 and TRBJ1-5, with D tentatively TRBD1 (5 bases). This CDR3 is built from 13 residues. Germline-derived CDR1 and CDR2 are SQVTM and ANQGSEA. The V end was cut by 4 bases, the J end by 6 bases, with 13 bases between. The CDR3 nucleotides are TGCAGCGTTGGTGGGATTGGGGGTCAGCCCCAGCATTTT. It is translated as CSVGGIGGQPQHF.

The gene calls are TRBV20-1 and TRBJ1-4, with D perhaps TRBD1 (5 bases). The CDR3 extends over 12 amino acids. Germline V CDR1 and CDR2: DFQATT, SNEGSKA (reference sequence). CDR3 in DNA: TGCAGCGCCCCGGGGGAGGCTGAAAAACTGTTTTTT. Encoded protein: CSAPGEAEKLFF.

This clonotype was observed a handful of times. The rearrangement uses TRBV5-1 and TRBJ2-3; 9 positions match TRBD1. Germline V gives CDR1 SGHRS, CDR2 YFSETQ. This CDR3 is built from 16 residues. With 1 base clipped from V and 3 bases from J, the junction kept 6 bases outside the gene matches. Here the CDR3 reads CASSLFRDRETDTQYF. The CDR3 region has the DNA TGCGCCAGCAGCTTGTTCCGGGACAGGGAAACAGATACGCAGTATTTT.

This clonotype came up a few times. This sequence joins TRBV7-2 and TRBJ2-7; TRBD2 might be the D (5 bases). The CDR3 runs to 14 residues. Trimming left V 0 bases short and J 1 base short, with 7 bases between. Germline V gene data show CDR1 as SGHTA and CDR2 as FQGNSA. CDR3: CASSLAGESYEQYV. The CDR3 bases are TGTGCCAGCAGCTTAGCCGGGGAATCCTACGAGCAGTACGTC.

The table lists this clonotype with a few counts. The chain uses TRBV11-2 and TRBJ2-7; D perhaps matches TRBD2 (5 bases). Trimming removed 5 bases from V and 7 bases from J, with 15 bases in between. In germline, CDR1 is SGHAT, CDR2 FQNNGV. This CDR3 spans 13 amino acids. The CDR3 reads CASSGGSTGEQYV. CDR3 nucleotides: TGTGCCAGCAGCGGAGGATCCACGGGAGAGCAGTACGTC.

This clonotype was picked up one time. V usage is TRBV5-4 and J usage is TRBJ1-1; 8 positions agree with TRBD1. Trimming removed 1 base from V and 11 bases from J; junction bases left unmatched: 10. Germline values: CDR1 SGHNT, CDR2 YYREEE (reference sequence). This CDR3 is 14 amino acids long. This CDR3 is CASSLRPGGGLAFF. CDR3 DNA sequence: TGTGCCAGCAGCTTGCGACCAGGGGGCGGGTTGGCTTTCTTT.

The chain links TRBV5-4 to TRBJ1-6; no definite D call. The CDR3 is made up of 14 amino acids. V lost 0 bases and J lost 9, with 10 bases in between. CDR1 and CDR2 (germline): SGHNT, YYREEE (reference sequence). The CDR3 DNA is TGTGCCAGCAGCTTGGGGGGAGTCGGTTCACCCCTCCACTTT. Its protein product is CASSLGGVGSPLHF.

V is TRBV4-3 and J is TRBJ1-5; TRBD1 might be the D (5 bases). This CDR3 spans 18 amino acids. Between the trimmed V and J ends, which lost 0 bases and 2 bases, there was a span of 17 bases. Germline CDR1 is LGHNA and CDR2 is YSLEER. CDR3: CASSQERRDQNGNQPQHF. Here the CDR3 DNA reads TGCGCCAGCAGCCAAGAGCGCAGGGATCAGAATGGCAATCAGCCCCAGCATTTT.

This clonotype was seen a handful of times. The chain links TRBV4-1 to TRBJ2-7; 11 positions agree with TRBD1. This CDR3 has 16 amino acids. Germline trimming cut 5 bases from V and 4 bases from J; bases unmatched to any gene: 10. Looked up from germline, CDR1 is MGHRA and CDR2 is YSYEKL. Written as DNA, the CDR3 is TGCGCCAGCAGCGCTGTACCGGGGACAGGGGGGTACGAGCAGTACGTC. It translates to CASSAVPGTGGYEQYV.

The CDR3 sequence is CASSLTVGRSLANIQYF. The CDR3 nucleotides are TGTGCCAGCAGCTTAACCGTAGGCAGATCGCTTGCAAACATTCAGTACTTC. This chain links TRBV11-2 with TRBJ2-4; D remains unclear. The CDR3 contains 17 residues. CDR1 is SGHAT, CDR2 FQNNGV, per germline. With 2 bases removed from V and 6 bases from J, the gap between germline ends came to 20 bases. The complete variable domain, with remaining parts taken from reference TRBV11-2 and TRBJ2-4, reads EAGVAQSPRYKIIEKRQSVAFWCNPISGHATLYWYQQILGQGPKLLIQFQNNGVVDDSQLPKDRFSAERLKGVDSTLKIQPAKLEDSAVYLCASSLTVGRSLANIQYFGAGTRLSVL.

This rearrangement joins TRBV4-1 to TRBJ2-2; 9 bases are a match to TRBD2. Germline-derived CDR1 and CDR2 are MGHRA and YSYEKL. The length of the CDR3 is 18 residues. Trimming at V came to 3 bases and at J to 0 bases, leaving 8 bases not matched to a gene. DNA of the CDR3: TGCGCCAGCAGCCAGGGACCGAGCGGGAGGTCGAACACCGGGGAGCTGTTTTTT. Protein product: CASSQGPSGRSNTGELFF.

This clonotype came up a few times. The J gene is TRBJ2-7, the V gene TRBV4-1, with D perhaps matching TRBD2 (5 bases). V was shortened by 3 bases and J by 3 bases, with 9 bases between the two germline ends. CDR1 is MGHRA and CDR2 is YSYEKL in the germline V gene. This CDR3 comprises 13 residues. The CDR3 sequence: CASSHGGDYEQYF. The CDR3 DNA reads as TGCGCCAGCAGCCATGGAGGAGACTACGAGCAGTACTTC.

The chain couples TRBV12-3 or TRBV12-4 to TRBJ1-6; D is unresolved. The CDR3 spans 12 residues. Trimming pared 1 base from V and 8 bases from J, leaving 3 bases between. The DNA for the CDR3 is TGTGCCAGCAGTTTAGGCTATTCACCCCTCCACTTT. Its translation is CASSLGYSPLHF.

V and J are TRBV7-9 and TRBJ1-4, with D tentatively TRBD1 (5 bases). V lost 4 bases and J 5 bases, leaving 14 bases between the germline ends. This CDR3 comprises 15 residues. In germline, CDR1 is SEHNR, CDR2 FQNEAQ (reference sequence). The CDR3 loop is CASSSLQASNEKLFF. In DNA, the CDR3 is TGTGCCAGCAGCTCCTTACAGGCCTCAAATGAAAAACTGTTTTTT.

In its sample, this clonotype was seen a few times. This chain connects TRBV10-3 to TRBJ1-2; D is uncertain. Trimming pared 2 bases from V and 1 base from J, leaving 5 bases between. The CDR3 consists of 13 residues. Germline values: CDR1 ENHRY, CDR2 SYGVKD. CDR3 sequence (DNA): TGTGCCATCAGTGAGGCCGGTAACTATGGCTACACCTTC. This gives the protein CAISEAGNYGYTF.